Listed here are 32 T cell receptor beta chains from one sample, sequenced in a study of T cells in tumors after PD-1 blockade. TCRdb keeps only in-frame clones here, not all; method: immunoSEQ multiplex PCR. The repertoire holds fewer than 35,000 clones, with roughly 78% as singletons. This specimen consisted of PBMCs, obtained before anti-PD-1 treatment. All receptors derive from a human donor with basal cell carcinoma.

The chain uses TRBV6-5 and TRBJ1-2; D gene ambiguous. CDR1 and CDR2 from the germline V gene are MNHEY and SVGAGI. The V gene lost 0 bases and the J gene lost 0 bases, with 8 bases spanning the gap. This CDR3 is 15 amino acids long. CDR3 in DNA: TGTGCCAGCAGTTACTCTCCGGGATCTAACTATGGCTACACCTTC. Encoded protein: CASSYSPGSNYGYTF.

This rearrangement joins TRBV25-1 to TRBJ2-2; D perhaps matches TRBD2 (6 bases). CDR3 length equals 15 residues. Looked up from germline, CDR1 is MGHDK and CDR2 is SYGVNS. Trimming took 3 bases from V and 3 from J, leaving 11 bases between them. The CDR3 sequence is CASSDISSDTGELFF. Here the CDR3 DNA reads TGTGCCAGCAGTGACATCTCTAGCGACACCGGGGAGCTGTTTTTT.

The CDR3 bases are TGTGCCTGGGGGGGCGGGGCTGGAGAAAACATTCAGTACTTC. Protein: CAWGGGAGENIQYF. The chain is built from TRBV30 and TRBJ2-4; D may correspond to TRBD1 or TRBD2 (6 bases each). The V end was cut by 5 bases, the J end by 5 bases, with 16 bases between. This CDR3 is built from 14 residues. CDR1 GTSNPN and CDR2 SVGIG come from the germline V gene (reference sequence).

This clone was recorded once. The genes are TRBV30 and TRBJ1-2; a weak D match, TRBD1 (5 bases). The V end was cut by 0 bases, the J end by 2 bases, with 19 bases between. CDR1 is GTSNPN, CDR2 SVGIG, per germline (reference sequence). The CDR3 sequence is 17 residues long. The CDR3 region is CAWSVKARGLSNYGYTF. The CDR3 coding sequence is TGTGCCTGGAGTGTAAAGGCGCGGGGCCTCTCCAACTATGGCTACACCTTC. Variable domain in full (rest from reference TRBV30 and TRBJ1-2): SQTIHQWPATLVQPVGSPLSLECTVEGTSNPNLYWYRQAAGRGLQLLFYSVGIGQISSEVPQNLSASRPQDRQFILSSKKLLLSDSGFYLCAWSVKARGLSNYGYTFGSGTRLTVV.

The genes are TRBV4-1 and TRBJ1-1, with a tentative D call TRBD1 (6 bases). Germline lookup yields CDR1 MGHRA and CDR2 YSYEKL. This CDR3 contains 15 residues. Trimming removed 4 bases at V and 7 bases at J, with 19 bases between. The CDR3 nucleotides are TGCGCCAGCAGCCGAGGCACAGGGACGGCGCGTGAAGCTTTCTTT. This codes for CASSRGTGTAREAFF.

The rearrangement joins TRBV6-4 to TRBJ1-5; possibly TRBD1 for D (5 bases). Between the trimmed V and J ends, which lost 7 bases and 3 bases, there was a span of 13 bases. CDR1 MRHNA and CDR2 SNTAGT come from the germline V gene. This CDR3 spans 14 amino acids. The CDR3 DNA reads as TGTGCCAGCATTCACAGGCTGTACAATCAGCCCCAGCATTTT. Protein product: CASIHRLYNQPQHF.

The gene calls are TRBV28 and TRBJ2-2, with TRBD1 matching over 7 bases. CDR1 and CDR2 from the germline V gene are MDHEN and SYDVKM. V trimming: 5 bases; J trimming: 4 bases; junction bases outside the gene matches: 10. The CDR3 totals 16 residues. CDR3: CASSLRQGRSTGELFF. The DNA of the CDR3 is TGTGCCAGCAGTCTACGACAGGGTCGGAGCACCGGGGAGCTGTTTTTT.

The chain couples TRBV7-6 to TRBJ2-1, with 7 bases identical to TRBD1. Unmatched junction bases numbered 4, after V lost 1 base and J lost 4 bases. CDR1 is SGHVS and CDR2 is FNYEAQ in the germline V gene. The CDR3 runs to 15 residues. The CDR3 region is CASSLGAGGYNEQFF. CDR3 nucleotides: TGTGCCAGCAGCTTAGGGGCAGGGGGATACAATGAGCAGTTCTTC.

This chain uses TRBV4-3 with TRBJ1-4; D ambiguous. V dropped 0 bases and J dropped 5 bases, with 22 bases sitting between them. Germline V CDR1 and CDR2: LGHNA, YSLEER. The CDR3 contains 19 residues. The CDR3 DNA reads as TGCGCCAGCAGCCAAGAGTTAAGCATCGGTAGGCAAACCAATGAAAAACTGTTTTTT. Amino acid sequence: CASSQELSIGRQTNEKLFF.

The chain links TRBV5-6 to TRBJ2-5; weak D call: TRBD1 (5 bases). This CDR3 is 15 amino acids long. Trimming stripped 0 bases from V and 4 bases from J, with 13 bases between. Germline V CDR1 and CDR2: SGHDT, YYEEEE. CDR3 in amino acids: CASSLAGVGVETQYF. Written as DNA, the CDR3 is TGTGCCAGCAGCTTGGCTGGGGTAGGGGTAGAGACCCAGTACTTC. The entire variable domain, with the rest obtained from reference TRBV5-6 and TRBJ2-5, is as follows: DAGVTQSPTHLIKTRGQQVTLRCSPKSGHDTVSWYQQALGQGPQFIFQYYEEEERQRGNFPDRFSGHQFPNYSSELNVNALLLGDSALYLCASSLAGVGVETQYFGPGTRLLVL.

This chain connects TRBV24-1 to TRBJ2-3; D is ambiguous. V lost 1 base and J 1 base, leaving 5 bases between the germline ends. The CDR3 runs 14 residues. Germline V CDR1 and CDR2: KGHDR, SFDVKD. The CDR3 sequence: CATSDFSRTDTQYF. CDR3 nucleotides: TGTGCCACCAGTGATTTCTCTCGCACAGATACGCAGTATTTT.

This clone came up a few times. The chain has TRBV7-9 and TRBJ1-2; D is ambiguous. Germline V lookup: CDR1 SEHNR, CDR2 FQNEAQ (reference sequence). Trimming took 3 bases from V and 4 from J, leaving 15 bases between them. The CDR3 is 15 residues long. The CDR3 DNA reads TGTGCCAGCAGCTTCGAGGCAGCCCTTAGCTATGGCTACACCTTC. Amino acids: CASSFEAALSYGYTF.

This clone has more than one count but fewer than ten. This sequence joins TRBV7-3 and TRBJ2-1; 7 bases fit TRBD2. Germline lookup yields CDR1 SGHTA and CDR2 FQGTGA. CDR3 size: 13 residues. V was pared by 2 bases and J by 10 bases, with 5 bases of the junction left unmatched. The DNA of the CDR3 is TGTGCCAGCAGCTTAGGACTAGGTAACGAGCAGTTCTTC. Encoded protein: CASSLGLGNEQFF.

By share of the sample, this clone is medium-sized. The rearrangement uses TRBV5-4 and TRBJ1-2; 10 positions match TRBD1. V shed 1 base, J shed 8 bases, and the junction held 5 bases outside the gene matches. This CDR3 spans 14 amino acids. Germline values: CDR1 SGHNT, CDR2 YYREEE (reference sequence). CDR3 in amino acids: CASSLPGTGVGYTF. The CDR3 DNA reads TGTGCCAGCAGCTTGCCGGGGACAGGGGTCGGCTACACCTTC.

The chain couples TRBV29-1 to TRBJ2-5, with TRBD2 identical over 8 bases. Germline CDR1 reads SQVTM; CDR2 reads ANQGSEA. This CDR3 spans 13 amino acids. V shed 7 bases, J shed 4 bases, and the junction held 8 bases outside the gene matches. The CDR3 sequence is CSGGQSGRETQYF. The DNA for the CDR3 is TGCAGCGGAGGGCAAAGCGGGAGAGAGACCCAGTACTTC.

V gene TRBV24-1 combines with J gene TRBJ2-2; 7 bases match TRBD2. CDR3 size: 17 residues. The V gene's germline CDR1 is KGHDR and CDR2 SFDVKD. J lost 1 base, V lost 3 bases, and 7 bases had no gene match. This chain's CDR3 is CATSDGGGSKNTGELFF. Written as DNA, the CDR3 is TGTGCCACCAGTGATGGGGGGGGATCGAAGAACACCGGGGAGCTGTTTTTT.

This clone is deemed medium-sized. The V call is TRBV5-8, the J call TRBJ2-7; 9 nucleotides align to TRBD2. Unmatched junction bases numbered 6, after V lost 0 bases and J lost 5 bases. The CDR3 totals 15 residues. Germline assignment: CDR1 SGHTS and CDR2 YDEGEE. The CDR3 loop reads CASSLGSGRFNEQYF. DNA for the CDR3: TGTGCCAGCAGCTTGGGTAGCGGGAGATTCAACGAGCAGTACTTC.

The chain recombines TRBV7-8 with TRBJ1-1, with D possibly being TRBD1 (5 bases). The germline V and J ends were trimmed by 5 bases and 7 bases, with 8 bases remaining between them. The CDR3 spans 11 residues. The germline V gene encodes CDR1 SGHVS and CDR2 FQNEAQ. In DNA form, the CDR3 reads TGTGCCAGCAGCCAGGGTTTTGAAGCTTTCTTT. It specifies CASSQGFEAFF.

V and J are TRBV19 and TRBJ1-1; 9 bases line up with TRBD1. CDR3 length: 15 amino acids. Germline V gene sequence: CDR1 LNHDA, CDR2 SQIVND (reference sequence). Trimming removed 5 bases from V and 4 bases from J; junction bases left unmatched: 8. The CDR3 sequence is CASSRPGTGLTEAFF. In DNA form, the CDR3 reads TGTGCCAGTAGTCGACCGGGGACAGGGCTCACTGAAGCTTTCTTT.

The chain links TRBV19 to TRBJ2-3, with 10 bases lining up with TRBD1. From germline, CDR1 is LNHDA and CDR2 SQIVND (reference sequence). V gave up 1 base and J gave up 2 bases; unmatched junction bases: 9. The CDR3 is 18 residues long. The CDR3 bases are TGTGCCAGTAGTATAGGGGTGGGGACAGGGGCATTCACAGATACGCAGTATTTT. This gives the protein CASSIGVGTGAFTDTQYF.

This chain joins TRBV20-1 and TRBJ1-2, with D possibly matching TRBD1 (5 bases). This CDR3 has 11 amino acids. Germline CDR1 is DFQATT and CDR2 is SNEGSKA (reference sequence). V lost 7 bases to trimming and J lost 6 bases, with 12 bases between them. CDR3 coding DNA: TGCAGTGGTCCGGGGGGAAATGGCTACACCTTC. Amino acids: CSGPGGNGYTF.

The rearrangement links TRBV19 to TRBJ1-2; no definite D call. The CDR3 extends over 16 amino acids. V was shortened by 0 bases and J by 2 bases, with 13 bases between the two germline ends. Germline-derived CDR1 and CDR2 are LNHDA and SQIVND (reference sequence). CDR3 DNA sequence: TGTGCCAGTAGTATAGATCTTACAGCCCCCAACTATGGCTACACCTTC. Its protein is CASSIDLTAPNYGYTF.

The V and J genes are TRBV28 and TRBJ2-7, with 7 bases lining up with TRBD2. This CDR3 spans 16 amino acids. V lost 6 bases, J lost 7 bases, and 18 bases stayed unmatched. CDR1 MDHEN and CDR2 SYDVKM come from the germline V gene. As DNA, the CDR3 is TGTGCCAGCAGCCTCACGGGGGGATCGGACGGGAGGGAGCAGTACTTC. Its protein is CASSLTGGSDGREQYF.

This clone is a singleton in its sample. The chain is built from TRBV19 and TRBJ2-1; possibly TRBD1 or TRBD2 for D (5 bases each). Germline values: CDR1 LNHDA, CDR2 SQIVND (reference sequence). Trimming left V 3 bases short and J 3 bases short, with 18 bases between. There are 17 residues in the CDR3. The CDR3 protein is CASSIPRDPSRYNEQFF. CDR3 sequence (DNA): TGTGCCAGTAGTATTCCCCGGGACCCCTCCCGCTACAATGAGCAGTTCTTC.

There are a few counts of this clone. The V gene is TRBV19, the J gene TRBJ1-2; TRBD1 matches at 8 bases. The CDR3 contains 14 residues. Germline lookup yields CDR1 LNHDA and CDR2 SQIVND (reference sequence). V was pared by 5 bases and J by 4 bases, with 6 bases of the junction left unmatched. This CDR3 reads CASSEGQASYGYTF. The CDR3 DNA follows: TGTGCCAGTAGTGAGGGACAGGCCTCCTATGGCTACACCTTC.

This clone was seen once. The V gene is TRBV6-5, the J gene TRBJ2-6; D ambiguous. V gave up 5 bases and J gave up 0 bases, with 8 bases separating them. Germline assignment: CDR1 MNHEY and CDR2 SVGAGI. The CDR3 loop spans 15 amino acids. The CDR3: CASSRRSSGANVLTF. CDR3 bases: TGTGCCAGCAGTCGTCGGAGCTCTGGGGCCAACGTCCTGACTTTC.

A single count supports this clone. The V call is TRBV19, the J call TRBJ2-1; D is undetermined. The CDR3 loop spans 13 amino acids. Germline CDR1 reads LNHDA; CDR2 reads SQIVND (reference sequence). Trimming left V 7 bases short and J 8 bases short, with 15 bases between. As DNA, the CDR3 is TGTGCCAGTATCGCCCGGGTTGGAGATGAGCAGTTCTTC. Its translation is CASIARVGDEQFF.

This sequence joins TRBV24-1 and TRBJ2-2; TRBD2 matches at 8 bases. Germline CDR1 KGHDR, CDR2 SFDVKD. Trimming cost V 3 bases and J 1 base; bases outside gene matches: 6. The CDR3 contains 17 residues. CDR3 region: CATSDLGSGKNTGELFF. CDR3 DNA sequence: TGTGCCACCAGTGATCTAGGTAGCGGGAAGAACACCGGGGAGCTGTTTTTT.

This clone appeared many times. V usage is TRBV2 and J usage is TRBJ2-2; 7 bases match TRBD2. The CDR3 contains 14 residues. After removal of 4 bases from V and 7 bases from J, the junction contained 6 bases not matched to a gene. Per the germline V gene, CDR1 is SNHLY and CDR2 is FYNNEI. CDR3 coding DNA: TGTGCCAGCAGTGGGCTAGCGGTCCGCGGGGAGCTGTTTTTT. Protein sequence: CASSGLAVRGELFF. The full variable domain, its missing parts supplied by reference TRBV2 and TRBJ2-2, is EPEVTQTPSHQVTQMGQEVILRCVPISNHLYFYWYRQILGQKVEFLVSFYNNEISEKSEIFDDQFSVERPDGSNFTLKIRSTKLEDSAMYFCASSGLAVRGELFFGEGSRLTVL.

The chain employs TRBV19 and TRBJ2-3, with D tentatively TRBD2 (5 bases). The CDR3 sequence is 13 residues long. The germline V gene encodes CDR1 LNHDA and CDR2 SQIVND (reference sequence). Trimming removed 7 bases at V and 2 bases at J, with 10 bases between. The CDR3 DNA sequence: TGTGCCAGTAAGAGGGAACTCACAGATACGCAGTATTTT. Encoded protein: CASKRELTDTQYF.

This clone is categorized as medium-sized. The chain employs TRBV27 and TRBJ2-7; D unresolved. This CDR3 contains 14 residues. V gave up 2 bases and J gave up 7 bases, with 15 bases separating them. From germline, CDR1 is MNHEY and CDR2 SMNVEV (reference sequence). The CDR3 loop is CASSLRSALGEQYF. The CDR3 DNA sequence: TGTGCCAGCAGTTTACGGAGTGCCCTTGGGGAGCAGTACTTC.

The chain carries TRBV30 and TRBJ1-1, with D uncertain. Germline CDR1 and CDR2: GTSNPN and SVGIG (reference sequence). This CDR3 has 11 amino acids. Trimming stripped 1 base from V and 10 bases from J, with 10 bases between. The DNA of the CDR3 is TGTGCCTGGAGTGGGACCCGTCGAGCTTTCTTT. This sequence encodes CAWSGTRRAFF. Full variable domain (missing parts from reference TRBV30 and TRBJ1-1): SQTIHQWPATLVQPVGSPLSLECTVEGTSNPNLYWYRQAAGRGLQLLFYSVGIGQISSEVPQNLSASRPQDRQFILSSKKLLLSDSGFYLCAWSGTRRAFFGQGTRLTVV.